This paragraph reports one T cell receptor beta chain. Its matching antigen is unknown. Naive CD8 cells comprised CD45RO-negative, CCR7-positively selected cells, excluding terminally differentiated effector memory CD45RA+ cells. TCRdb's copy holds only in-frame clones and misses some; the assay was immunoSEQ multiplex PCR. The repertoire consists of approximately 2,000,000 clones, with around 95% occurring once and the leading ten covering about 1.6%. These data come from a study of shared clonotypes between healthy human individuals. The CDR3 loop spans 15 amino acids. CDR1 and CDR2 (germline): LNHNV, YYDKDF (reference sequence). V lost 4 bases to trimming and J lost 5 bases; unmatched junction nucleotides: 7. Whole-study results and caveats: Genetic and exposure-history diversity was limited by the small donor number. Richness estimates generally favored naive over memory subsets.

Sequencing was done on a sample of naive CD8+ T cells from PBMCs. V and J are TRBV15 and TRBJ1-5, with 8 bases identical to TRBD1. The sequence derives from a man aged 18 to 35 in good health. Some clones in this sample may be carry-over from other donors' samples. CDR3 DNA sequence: TGTGCCACCAGCAAAGCAGGGGGCGGCTATCAGCCCCAGCATTTT. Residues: CATSKAGGGYQPQHF. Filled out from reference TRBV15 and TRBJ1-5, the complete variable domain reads DAMVIQNPRYQVTQFGKPVTLSCSQTLNHNVMYWYQQKSSQAPKLLFHYYDKDFNNEADTPDNFQSRRPNTSFCFLDIRSPGLGDTAMYLCATSKAGGGYQPQHFGDGTRLSIL.